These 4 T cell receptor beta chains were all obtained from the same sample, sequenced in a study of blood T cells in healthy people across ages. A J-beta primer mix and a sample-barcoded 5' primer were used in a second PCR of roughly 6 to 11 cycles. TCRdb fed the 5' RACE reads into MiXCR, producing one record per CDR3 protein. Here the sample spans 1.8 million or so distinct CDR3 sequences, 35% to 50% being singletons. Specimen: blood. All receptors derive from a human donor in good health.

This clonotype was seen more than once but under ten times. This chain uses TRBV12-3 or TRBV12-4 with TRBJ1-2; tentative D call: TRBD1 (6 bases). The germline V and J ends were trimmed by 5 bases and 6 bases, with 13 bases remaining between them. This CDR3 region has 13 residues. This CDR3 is CASSPNRANGYTF. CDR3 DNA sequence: TGTGCCAGCAGTCCTAACAGGGCTAATGGCTACACCTTC.

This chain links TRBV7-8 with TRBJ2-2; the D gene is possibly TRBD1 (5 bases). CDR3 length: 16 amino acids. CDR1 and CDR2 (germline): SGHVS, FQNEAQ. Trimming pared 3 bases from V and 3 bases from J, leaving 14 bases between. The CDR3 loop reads CASSFARDVHTGELFF. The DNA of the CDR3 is TGTGCCAGCAGCTTCGCCAGGGATGTTCACACCGGGGAGCTGTTTTTT.

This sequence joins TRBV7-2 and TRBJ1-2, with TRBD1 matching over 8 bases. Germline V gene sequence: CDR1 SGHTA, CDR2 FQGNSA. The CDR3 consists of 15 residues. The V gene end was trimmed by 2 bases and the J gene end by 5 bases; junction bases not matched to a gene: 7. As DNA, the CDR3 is TGTGCCAGCAGCTTATCTGGACAGGGATTATATGGCTACACCTTC. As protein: CASSLSGQGLYGYTF.

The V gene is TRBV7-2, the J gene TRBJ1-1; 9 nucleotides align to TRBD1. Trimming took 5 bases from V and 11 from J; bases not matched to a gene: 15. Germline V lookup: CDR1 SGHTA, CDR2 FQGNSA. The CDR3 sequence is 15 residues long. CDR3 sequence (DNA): TGTGCCAGCAGCCCAAATTGGGACAGGGAATGTTGGGCTTTCTTT. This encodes CASSPNWDRECWAFF. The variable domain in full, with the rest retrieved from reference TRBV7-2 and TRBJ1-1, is GAGVSQSPSNKVTEKGKDVELRCDPISGHTALYWYRQSLGQGLEFLIYFQGNSAPDKSGLPSDRFSAERTGGSVSTLTIQRTQQEDSAVYLCASSPNWDRECWAFFGQGTRLTVV.